Reported below is one T cell receptor (beta chain). The CDR3 loop spans 16 amino acids. V lost 5 bases, J lost 8 bases, and 15 bases stayed unmatched. In germline, CDR1 is MNHEY, CDR2 SMNVEV (reference sequence). The table came from immunoSEQ multiplex PCR; TCRdb's copy has only in-frame clones and leaves some out. This table holds around 36,000 clones, around 83% found once. This sample was taken from a study of blood T cell repertoires in COVID-19. Specimen: peripheral blood. The rearrangement joins TRBV27 to TRBJ2-1; 7 positions match TRBD1. The sequence derives from a man aged 55 to 69 with acute or convalescent COVID-19. The CDR3 loop reads CASSITTGTVPDEQFF. CDR3 in DNA: TGTGCCAGCAGTATTACTACCGGGACAGTCCCCGATGAGCAGTTCTTC.